This entry lists 2 T cell receptor beta chains sequenced from one sample in a study of T cells in Graves' hyperthyroidism and ophthalmopathy. Amplification targeted TCR beta CDR3 regions from RNA transcripts. HTBI primers were employed in a first-round RT-PCR of the TCR CDR3. Using its own MiXCR run on the multiplex PCR reads, TCRdb lists one record per CDR3 protein. The sample contains some 600,000 distinct CDR3 sequences, approximately 15% of which appear only once. Material for sequencing was blood. The receptors originated from a woman aged 25 to 45 with Graves' hyperthyroidism that later progressed to Graves' ophthalmopathy.

At least ten counts were recorded for this clonotype. This CDR3 reads CASSVGLAGETDTQYF. DNA for the CDR3: TGTGCCAGCAGCGTGGGGTTAGCGGGAGAAACAGATACGCAGTATTTT. J is TRBJ2-3 and V is TRBV11-3; 9 bases agree with TRBD2. The germline CDR1 and CDR2 sequences are SGHNT and YENEEA. With V trimmed by 5 bases and J by 3 bases, 9 bases remained unmatched. This CDR3 comprises 16 residues.

Ten or more counts support this clonotype. The chain uses TRBV7-2 and TRBJ2-1; D ambiguous. The CDR3 contains 14 residues. Trimming cost V 3 bases and J 0 bases, with 6 bases left between them. Germline V gene sequence: CDR1 SGHTA, CDR2 FQGNSA. Here the CDR3 DNA reads TGTGCCAGCAGCTTGAGGAGCTCCTACAATGAGCAGTTCTTC. The encoded protein is CASSLRSSYNEQFF.